Here is one T cell receptor (beta chain) with its context. The sample is drawn from a study of cytomegalovirus exposure and HLA in healthy donors. The CDR3 consists of 16 residues. Germline CDR1 SGDLS, CDR2 YYNGEE. Trimming removed 0 bases from V and 10 bases from J, with 20 bases in between. PCR involved 60 Vbeta and 13 Jbeta primers. Some clones are missing from TCRdb's copy, which holds only in-frame ones; the method was immunoSEQ multiplex PCR. The sample gives about 200,000 clones, about 86% of which show up once; approximately 1.7% is in the top ten. The V gene is TRBV9, the J gene TRBJ2-1, with a possible D match to TRBD1 (5 bases). This clonotype was obtained from a man aged 35-49 years in good health and CMV-seropositive. The sequenced material came from PBMCs. CDR3 coding DNA: TGTGCCAGCAGCGTAGCAGCTGGGGCTCCTTCAGGGGAGCAGTTCTTC. This encodes CASSVAAGAPSGEQFF.